The T cell receptor (beta chain) described here comes from a study of blood T cell repertoires in COVID-19. V lost 1 base and J lost 7, with 16 bases in between. CDR3 length: 15 amino acids. Germline V lookup: CDR1 MNHNS, CDR2 SASEGT. Data came from immunoSEQ multiplex PCR; TCRdb stores just in-frame clones and leaves some out. The table shows some 200,000 clones, with about 86% occurring only once. Sample: peripheral blood. The receptor was isolated from a woman aged 55-70 years with acute or convalescent COVID-19. The chain links TRBV6-1 to TRBJ1-1, with D unresolved. The CDR3 is CASSEERVYSVEAFF. In DNA, the CDR3 is TGTGCCAGCAGTGAAGAGAGGGTATACAGTGTTGAAGCTTTCTTT.